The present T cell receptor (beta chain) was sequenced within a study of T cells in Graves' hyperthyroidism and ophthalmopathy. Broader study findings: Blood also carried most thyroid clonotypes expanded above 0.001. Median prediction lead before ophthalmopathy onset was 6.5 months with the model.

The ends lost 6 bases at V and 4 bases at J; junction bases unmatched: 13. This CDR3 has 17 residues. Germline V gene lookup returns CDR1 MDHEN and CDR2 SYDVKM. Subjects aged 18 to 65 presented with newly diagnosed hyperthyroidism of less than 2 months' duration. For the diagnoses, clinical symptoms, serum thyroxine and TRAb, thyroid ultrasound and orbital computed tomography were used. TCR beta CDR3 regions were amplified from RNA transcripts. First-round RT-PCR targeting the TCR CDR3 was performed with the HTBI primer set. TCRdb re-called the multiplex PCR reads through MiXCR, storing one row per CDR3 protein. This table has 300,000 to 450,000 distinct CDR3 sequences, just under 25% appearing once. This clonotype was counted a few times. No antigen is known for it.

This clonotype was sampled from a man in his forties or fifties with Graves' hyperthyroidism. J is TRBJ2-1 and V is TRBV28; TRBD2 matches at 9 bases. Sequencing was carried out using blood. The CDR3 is CASRLGGGREAYNEQFF. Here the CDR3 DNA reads TGTGCCAGCAGGCTAGGTGGCGGGAGGGAGGCTTACAATGAGCAGTTCTTC.